Listed below are T cell receptor beta chains from one sample, sequenced in a study of OX40 agonist ivuxolimab in advanced cancers. Clones were read by immunoSEQ multiplex PCR, and TCRdb kept only the in-frame ones, dropping some. The sample holds some 86,000 clones, about 89% seen once. Sample: CD4+ or CD8+ T cells sorted from blood, taken in a trial of the OX40 agonist ivuxolimab. These receptors originate from an adult with an advanced solid tumor such as melanoma, head and neck, liver or kidney cancer. Each CDR3 is given with its conserved first and last residue. The D gene is left open where the match is weak. Size values are once, few and many counts, or a class for expanded clones, and some rows have none.

clone_size	v_call	j_call	d_call	cdr3_aa	cdr3_nt
-	TRBV19	TRBJ2-5	-	CASTYSGTETQYF	TGTGCCAGTACTTACAGTGGTACGGAGACCCAGTACTTC
-	TRBV2	TRBJ2-7	TRBD2	CATKLANEQYF	TGTGCCACCAAACTAGCGAACGAGCAGTACTTC
-	TRBV7-6	TRBJ2-7	-	CASSLGVSYEQYF	TGTGCCAGCAGCTTAGGAGTTTCCTACGAGCAGTACTTC
-	TRBV6-5	TRBJ2-2	-	CASSYSRSGELFF	TGTGCCAGCAGTTACTCTAGGTCCGGGGAGCTGTTTTTT
once	TRBV6-4	TRBJ2-1	-	CASSDSPSSYNEQFF	TGTGCCAGCAGTGACTCTCCTAGCTCCTACAATGAGCAGTTCTTC
-	TRBV6-1	TRBJ2-7	TRBD2	CASSVDPSGSYEQYF	TGTGCCAGCAGCGTGGACCCTAGCGGGAGCTACGAGCAGTACTTC
-	TRBV5-8	TRBJ1-2	-	CASSLVIRGFNYGYTF	TGTGCCAGCAGCTTGGTCATAAGAGGTTTCAACTATGGCTACACCTTC
-	TRBV19	TRBJ1-5	-	CASSIVAALRNQPQHF	TGTGCCAGTAGTATAGTTGCTGCCCTAAGAAATCAGCCCCAGCATTTT
-	TRBV5-1	TRBJ2-1	TRBD2	CASRLAGGSSYNEQFF	TGCGCCAGCAGGTTAGCGGGAGGGAGCTCCTACAATGAGCAGTTCTTC
-	TRBV11-2	TRBJ2-2	-	CASSDTGEGFF	TGTGCCAGCAGCGATACAGGGGAGGGGTTTTTT
few	TRBV19	TRBJ2-5	-	CASGRGETQYF	TGTGCCAGCGGTCGGGGAGAGACCCAGTACTTC
once	TRBV6-6	TRBJ2-1	TRBD2	CASSYSGSSGRNEQFF	TGTGCCAGCAGTTACAGTGGGTCTAGCGGGAGAAATGAGCAGTTCTTC
-	TRBV7-7	TRBJ2-1	TRBD2	CASSSLYLLAGGNNEQFF	TGTGCTAGCAGCTCCCTTTACTTACTAGCGGGAGGGAACAATGAGCAGTTCTTC
-	TRBV7-2	TRBJ2-1	TRBD1	CASSPSTGKGYNEQFF	TGTGCCAGCAGCCCTTCGACAGGGAAGGGCTACAATGAGCAGTTCTTC
-	TRBV5-1	TRBJ1-6	-	CASSFTRGDSPLHF	TGCGCCAGCAGCTTTACGCGGGGGGATTCACCCCTCCACTTT
-	TRBV6-6	TRBJ1-2	-	CASSAKEATNYGYTF	TGTGCCAGCAGTGCCAAGGAAGCCACCAACTATGGCTACACCTTC
-	TRBV7-2	TRBJ2-7	-	CASSLGRGTLSYEQYF	TGTGCCAGCAGCTTAGGGCGTGGGACACTCTCCTACGAGCAGTACTTC
-	TRBV11-1	TRBJ1-2	-	CASSSRYYGYTF	TGTGCCAGCAGCTCCCGCTACTATGGCTACACCTTC
-	TRBV9	TRBJ2-3	-	CASSAARSTDTQYF	TGTGCCAGCAGCGCCGCTCGCAGCACAGATACGCAGTATTTT
-	TRBV5-4	TRBJ2-5	TRBD2	CASSLGTSGRETQYF	TGTGCCAGCAGCTTGGGGACTAGCGGGCGAGAGACCCAGTACTTC
-	TRBV5-8	TRBJ2-5	-	CATPLGEQYF	TGTGCCACCCCCCTAGGGGAGCAGTACTTC
-	TRBV9	TRBJ2-7	TRBD1	CASSVGRGRGEQYF	TGTGCCAGCAGCGTAGGCAGGGGGCGCGGCGAGCAGTACTTC
once	TRBV27	TRBJ2-3	-	CASSLGWSTDTQYF	TGTGCCAGCAGCCTCGGGTGGAGCACAGATACGCAGTATTTT
once	TRBV10-2	TRBJ2-5	TRBD1	CASRDRVETQYF	TGCGCCAGCAGAGACAGGGTAGAGACCCAGTACTTC
-	TRBV18	TRBJ2-1	TRBD2	CASSPPLERENEQFF	TGTGCCAGCTCACCACCTCTTGAGCGGGAGAATGAGCAGTTCTTC
once	TRBV9	TRBJ2-2	-	CASSVAPDTTGELFF	TGTGCCAGCAGCGTAGCACCGGACACAACCGGGGAGCTGTTTTTT
-	TRBV27	TRBJ2-7	TRBD1	CASSWRASTGGTYEQYF	TGTGCCAGCAGTTGGCGGGCCTCGACAGGGGGCACCTACGAGCAGTACTTC
-	TRBV27	TRBJ1-6	TRBD1	CASSPGQGVNSPLHF	TGTGCCAGCAGTCCGGGACAGGGGGTTAATTCACCCCTCCACTTT
-	TRBV7-9	TRBJ1-2	TRBD1	CASSSRTGENYGHTF	TGTGCCAGCAGCTCCAGGACAGGCGAAAACTATGGCCACACCTTC
-	TRBV27	TRBJ1-4	-	CASSPFPGNEKLFF	TGTGCCAGCAGTCCCTTCCCGGGTAATGAAAAACTGTTTTTT
-	TRBV4-2	TRBJ1-1	-	CASSKQDMNTEAFF	TGTGCCAGCAGCAAACAGGACATGAACACTGAAGCTTTCTTT
-	TRBV9	TRBJ2-7	-	CASSPPGSADPYEQYF	TGTGCCAGCAGCCCCCCCGGCTCGGCCGACCCCTACGAGCAGTACTTC
-	TRBV6-1	TRBJ2-5	-	CASRAGGETQYF	TGTGCCAGCAGAGCAGGGGGGGAGACCCAGTACTTC
-	TRBV7-8	TRBJ1-2	-	CASSYGGDIPNYGYTF	TGTGCCAGCAGCTACGGGGGGGACATTCCTAACTATGGCTACACCTTC
-	TRBV5-4	TRBJ2-7	-	CASSSGPYEQYF	TGTGCCAGCAGCTCTGGGCCCTACGAGCAGTACTTC
-	TRBV10-3	TRBJ2-7	TRBD2	CAISEGLADSYEQYF	TGTGCCATCAGTGAAGGGCTAGCGGACTCCTACGAGCAGTACTTC
-	TRBV7-2	TRBJ2-7	TRBD2	CASSLVLGLAEYEQYF	TGTGCCAGCAGCCTAGTCCTGGGACTAGCGGAATACGAGCAGTACTTC
-	TRBV10-3	TRBJ1-1	-	CASREQNTEAFF	TGTGCCTCCCGTGAGCAGAACACTGAAGCTTTCTTT
-	TRBV5-6	TRBJ1-2	-	CASSPTPPYGYTF	TGTGCCAGCAGTCCGACCCCACCTTATGGCTACACCTTC
-	TRBV5-1	TRBJ2-5	TRBD1	CASSSGTVVQETQYF	TGCGCCAGCAGCTCCGGGACAGTCGTCCAAGAGACCCAGTACTTC
-	TRBV29-1	TRBJ2-7	TRBD1	CSVGTGGYEQYF	TGCAGCGTTGGGACAGGGGGCTACGAGCAGTACTTC
-	TRBV5-6	TRBJ2-7	-	CASSWTNTFYEQYF	TGTGCCAGCAGTTGGACCAACACATTCTACGAGCAGTACTTC